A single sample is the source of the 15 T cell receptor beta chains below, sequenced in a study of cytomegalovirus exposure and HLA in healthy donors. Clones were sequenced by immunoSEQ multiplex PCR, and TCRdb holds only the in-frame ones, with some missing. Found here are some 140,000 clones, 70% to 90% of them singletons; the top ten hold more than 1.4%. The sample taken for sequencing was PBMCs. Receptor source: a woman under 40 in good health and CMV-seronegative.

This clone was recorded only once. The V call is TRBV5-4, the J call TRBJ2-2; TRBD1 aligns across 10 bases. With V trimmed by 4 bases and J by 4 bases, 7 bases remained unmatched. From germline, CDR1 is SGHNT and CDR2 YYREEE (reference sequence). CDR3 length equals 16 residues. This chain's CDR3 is CASSIPGQGFTGELFF. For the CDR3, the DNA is TGTGCCAGCAGCATTCCGGGACAGGGGTTCACCGGGGAGCTGTTTTTT. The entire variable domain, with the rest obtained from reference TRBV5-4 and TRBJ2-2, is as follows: ETGVTQSPTHLIKTRGQQVTLRCSSQSGHNTVSWYQQALGQGPQFIFQYYREEENGRGNFPPRFSGLQFPNYSSELNVNALELDDSALYLCASSIPGQGFTGELFFGEGSRLTVL.

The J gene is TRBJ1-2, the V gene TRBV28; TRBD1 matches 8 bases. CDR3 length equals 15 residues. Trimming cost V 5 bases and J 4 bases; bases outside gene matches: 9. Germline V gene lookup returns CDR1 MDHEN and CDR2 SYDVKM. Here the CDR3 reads CASSEPKGQVYGYTF. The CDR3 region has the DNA TGTGCCAGCAGTGAACCGAAGGGACAGGTCTATGGCTACACCTTC.

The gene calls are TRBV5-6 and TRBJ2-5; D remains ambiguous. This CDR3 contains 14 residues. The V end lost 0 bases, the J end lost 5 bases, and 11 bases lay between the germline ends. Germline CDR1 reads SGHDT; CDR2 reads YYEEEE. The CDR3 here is CASSLVELRETQYF. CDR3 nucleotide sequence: TGTGCCAGCAGCTTGGTTGAACTACGGGAGACCCAGTACTTC. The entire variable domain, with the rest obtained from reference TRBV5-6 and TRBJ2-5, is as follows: DAGVTQSPTHLIKTRGQQVTLRCSPKSGHDTVSWYQQALGQGPQFIFQYYEEEERQRGNFPDRFSGHQFPNYSSELNVNALLLGDSALYLCASSLVELRETQYFGPGTRLLVL.

CDR3 residues: CASSQVRGSSPLHF. CDR3 coding DNA: TGTGCCAGCAGCCAAGTTAGAGGATCTTCACCCCTCCACTTT. The rearrangement uses TRBV14 and TRBJ1-6; D not resolved. Germline CDR1 is SGHDN and CDR2 is FVKESK. V was trimmed by 1 base and J by 9 bases, leaving 10 bases between them. This CDR3 is built from 14 residues.

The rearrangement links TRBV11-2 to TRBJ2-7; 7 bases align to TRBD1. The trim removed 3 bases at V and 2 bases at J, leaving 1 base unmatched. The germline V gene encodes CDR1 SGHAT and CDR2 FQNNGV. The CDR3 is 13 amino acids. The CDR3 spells CASSFDRAYEQYF. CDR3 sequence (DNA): TGTGCCAGCAGCTTCGACAGGGCCTACGAGCAGTACTTC.

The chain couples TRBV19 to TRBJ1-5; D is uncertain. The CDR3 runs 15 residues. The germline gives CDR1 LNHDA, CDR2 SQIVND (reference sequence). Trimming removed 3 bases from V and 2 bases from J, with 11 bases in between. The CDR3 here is CASSMDGVGNQPQHF. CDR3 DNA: TGTGCCAGTAGTATGGATGGAGTTGGCAATCAGCCCCAGCATTTT.

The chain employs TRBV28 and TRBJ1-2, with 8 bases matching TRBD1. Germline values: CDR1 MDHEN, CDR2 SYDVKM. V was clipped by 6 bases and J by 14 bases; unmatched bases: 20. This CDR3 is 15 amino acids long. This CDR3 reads CASSAWTGTTVIYTF. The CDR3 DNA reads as TGTGCCAGCAGCGCCTGGACAGGGACCACTGTGATCTATACCTTC.

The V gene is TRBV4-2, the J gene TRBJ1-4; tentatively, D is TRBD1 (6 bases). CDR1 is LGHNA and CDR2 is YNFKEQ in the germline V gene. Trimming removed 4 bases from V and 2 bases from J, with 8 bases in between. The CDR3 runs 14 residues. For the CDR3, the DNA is TGTGCCAGCAGCCCGGACAGCACTAATGAAAAACTGTTTTTT. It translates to CASSPDSTNEKLFF.

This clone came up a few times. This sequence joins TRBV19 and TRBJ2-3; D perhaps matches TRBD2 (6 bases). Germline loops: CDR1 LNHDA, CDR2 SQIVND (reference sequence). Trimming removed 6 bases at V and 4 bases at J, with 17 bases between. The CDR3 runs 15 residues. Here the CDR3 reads CASSSSGVPPDTQYF. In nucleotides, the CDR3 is TGTGCCAGTAGCTCCTCGGGGGTTCCACCAGATACGCAGTATTTT.

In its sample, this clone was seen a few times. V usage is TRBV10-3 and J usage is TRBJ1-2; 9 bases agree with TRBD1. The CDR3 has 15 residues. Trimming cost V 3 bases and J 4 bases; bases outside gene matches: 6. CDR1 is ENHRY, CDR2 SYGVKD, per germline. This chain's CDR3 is CAISEPGQGFYGYTF. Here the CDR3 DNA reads TGTGCCATCAGTGAACCAGGACAGGGGTTCTATGGCTACACCTTC.

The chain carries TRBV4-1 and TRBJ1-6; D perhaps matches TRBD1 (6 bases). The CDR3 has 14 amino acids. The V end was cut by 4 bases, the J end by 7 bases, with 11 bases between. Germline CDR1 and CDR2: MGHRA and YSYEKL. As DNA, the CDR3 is TGCGCCAGCAGCCTCTGGACAGCAAATTCACCCCTCCACTTT. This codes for CASSLWTANSPLHF.

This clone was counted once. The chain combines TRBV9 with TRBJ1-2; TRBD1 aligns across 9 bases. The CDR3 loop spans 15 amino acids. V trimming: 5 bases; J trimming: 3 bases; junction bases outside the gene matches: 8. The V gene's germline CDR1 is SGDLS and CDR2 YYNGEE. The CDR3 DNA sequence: TGTGCCAGCAGTCGAGGACAGGGGACCCACTATGGCTACACCTTC. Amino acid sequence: CASSRGQGTHYGYTF.

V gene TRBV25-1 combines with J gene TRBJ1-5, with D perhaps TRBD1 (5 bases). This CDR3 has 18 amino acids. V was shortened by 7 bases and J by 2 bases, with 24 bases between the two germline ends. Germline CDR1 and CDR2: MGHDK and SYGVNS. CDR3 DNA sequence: TGTGCCAGCACCCCGAACCTGGGGGGGGTGAGGTGCAATCAGCCCCAGCATTTT. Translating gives CASTPNLGGVRCNQPQHF.

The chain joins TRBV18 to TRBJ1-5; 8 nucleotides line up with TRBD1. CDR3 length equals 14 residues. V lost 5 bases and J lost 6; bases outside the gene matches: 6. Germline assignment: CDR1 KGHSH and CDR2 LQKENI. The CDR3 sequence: CASSGQGRSQPQHF. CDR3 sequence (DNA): TGTGCCAGCTCAGGACAGGGTAGAAGTCAGCCCCAGCATTTT.

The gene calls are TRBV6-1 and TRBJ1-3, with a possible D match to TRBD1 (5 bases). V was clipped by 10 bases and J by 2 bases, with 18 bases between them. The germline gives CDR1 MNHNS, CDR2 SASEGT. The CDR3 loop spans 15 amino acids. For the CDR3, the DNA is TGTGCCACGACCTATGGGGGGTTTACTGGAAACACCATATATTTT. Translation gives CATTYGGFTGNTIYF.